This T cell receptor beta chain was documented in a study of Graves' ophthalmopathy and Graves' hyperthyroidism. Whole-study context: Peripheral blood sampling occurred at initial diagnosis, before any treatment. Study results and limitations: Thyroid clonotypes that were expanded above 0.001 frequency mostly also appeared in blood.

Researchers took RNA transcripts and amplified TCR beta CDR3 regions from them. The first-round RT-PCR employed HTBI primers together with the Qiagen OneStep RT-PCR kit. A multiplex PCR was then performed as the second round. TCRdb ran MiXCR on the multiplex PCR reads and lists one entry per CDR3 protein. This table holds almost 750,000 distinct CDR3 sequences, roughly 41% found once. The V gene's germline CDR1 is SGHTA and CDR2 FQGNSA. The V and J ends lost 8 bases and 5 bases respectively, with 15 bases between them. CDR3 length equals 13 residues. Ophthalmopathy donors were characterized by moderate-to-severe activity, CAS of at least 3, NOSPECS of at least 4, and duration under 3 months. About this clonotype itself: Its antigen is still unknown.

The TCR was taken from an adult man with Graves' ophthalmopathy. The chain couples TRBV7-2 to TRBJ2-5, with D maybe TRBD2 (5 bases). The material sequenced was peripheral blood. CDR3 residues: CASSPKGSETQYF. Written as DNA, the CDR3 is TGTGCCAGCTCACCTAAAGGGAGCGAGACCCAGTACTTC.